The clone carrying this T cell receptor (beta chain) was seen many times. No antigen is known for it. The data are from a study of CD8 T cells in ankylosing spondylitis. General study findings and limits: In the blood and synovial fluid of reactive arthritis, some motif variants had been previously reported. Disease-linked clones were found to be CD8+ and relatively rare in peripheral blood. Reports say disease-linked clones showed up significantly more in matched ankylosing spondylitis synovial fluid.

Quantitative 5'-RACE with molecular barcodes generated TCR beta libraries. TCRdb reprocessed the 5' RACE reads via MiXCR and lists one record per CDR3 protein. The table lists roughly 42,000 distinct CDR3 sequences, less than 3% of them singletons. Trimming removed 4 bases at V and 1 base at J, with 12 bases between. Germline assignment: CDR1 SGDLS and CDR2 YYNGEE. The CDR3 sequence is 14 residues long. Material for sequencing was blood, either unsorted or a sorted T cell fraction (not recorded which). This receptor was taken from a male donor with ankylosing spondylitis or in good health (not recorded which). This chain links TRBV9 with TRBJ2-7; D unclear. CDR3: CASSPGEWSYEQYF. CDR3 sequence (DNA): TGTGCCAGCAGCCCAGGCGAGTGGTCCTACGAGCAGTACTTC.